This T cell receptor (beta chain) was obtained from a study of regulatory T cells in long-lasting Graves disease. TCR beta libraries were built with iRepertoire HTBI primers and Arm-PCR of CDR3 regions. Via MiXCR, TCRdb re-called the multiplex PCR reads, giving one row per CDR3 protein. The sample contains 400,000 to 500,000 distinct CDR3 sequences, 20% to 25% of which appear only once. The time point denotes: persistent/refractory GD, antithyroid drugs over 5 years with positive TRAb. RNA isolated from PBMCs was used to make the TCR library. The CDR3 has 15 amino acids. J lost 7 bases, V lost 3 bases, and 9 bases had no gene match. This clonotype was seen a handful of times.

This chain joins TRBV12-3 or TRBV12-4 and TRBJ2-1; 7 bases are a match to TRBD2. The sequence derives from a female donor with Graves disease. The sequencing used peripheral blood mononuclear cells (PBMCs), collected when the disease was refractory, from a patient treated with antithyroid drugs. The CDR3 reads CASSFEGGLLNEQFF. CDR3 DNA sequence: TGTGCCAGCAGTTTTGAGGGAGGGCTGTTGAATGAGCAGTTCTTC.